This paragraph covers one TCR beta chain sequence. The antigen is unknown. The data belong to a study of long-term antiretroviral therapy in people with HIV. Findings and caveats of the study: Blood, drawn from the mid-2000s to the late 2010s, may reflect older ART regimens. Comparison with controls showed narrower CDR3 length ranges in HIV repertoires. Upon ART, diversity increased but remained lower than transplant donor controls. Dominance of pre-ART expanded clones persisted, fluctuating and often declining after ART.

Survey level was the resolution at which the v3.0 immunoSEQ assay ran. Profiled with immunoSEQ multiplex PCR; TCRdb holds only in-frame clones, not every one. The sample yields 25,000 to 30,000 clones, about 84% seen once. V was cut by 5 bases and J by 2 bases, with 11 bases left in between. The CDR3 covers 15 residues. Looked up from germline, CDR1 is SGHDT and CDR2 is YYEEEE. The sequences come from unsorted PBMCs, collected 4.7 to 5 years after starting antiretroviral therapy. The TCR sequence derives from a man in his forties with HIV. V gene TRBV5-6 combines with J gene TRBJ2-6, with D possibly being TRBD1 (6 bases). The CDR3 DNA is TGTGCCAGCAGTTCAGGGGTTACTGGGGCCAACGTCCTGACTTTC. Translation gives CASSSGVTGANVLTF.